The next 23 T cell receptor beta chains were all read from a single sample in a study of blood T cell repertoires in COVID-19. Generated by immunoSEQ multiplex PCR, the TCRdb table keeps only in-frame clones and is missing some. The data hold 250,000 or so clones, with roughly 80% observed a single time. The sample taken for sequencing was PBMCs or T cells enriched from blood (not recorded which). These receptor sequences come from a man aged 45 to 65 who had recovered from COVID-19.

The V gene is TRBV7-9, the J gene TRBJ1-3, with unresolved D. The V gene's germline CDR1 is SEHNR and CDR2 FQNEAQ (reference sequence). Trimming stripped 5 bases from V and 0 bases from J, with 14 bases between. This CDR3 has 16 amino acids. The CDR3 here is CASSRRTANSGNTIYF. CDR3 sequence (DNA): TGTGCCAGCAGCCGAAGGACTGCGAACTCTGGAAACACCATATATTTT.

The chain uses TRBV5-1 and TRBJ1-2, with 12 bases fitting TRBD1. This CDR3 region has 17 residues. Germline values: CDR1 SGHRS, CDR2 YFSETQ. V dropped 4 bases and J dropped 1; count of bases not matched to a gene: 8. CDR3 bases: TGCGCCAGCAGCCCCCGGGACAGGGGGCCAGTTAACTATGGCTACACCTTC. It translates to CASSPRDRGPVNYGYTF.

This clone was observed a few times. V is TRBV5-1 and J is TRBJ2-2, with TRBD2 as a possible D gene (5 bases). V was trimmed by 3 bases and J by 3 bases, leaving 15 bases between them. The CDR3 has 16 amino acids. CDR1 is SGHRS and CDR2 is YFSETQ in the germline V gene. The CDR3 here is CASSWATGVDTGELFF. The DNA of the CDR3 is TGCGCCAGCAGCTGGGCCACCGGGGTGGACACCGGGGAGCTGTTTTTT.

This chain joins TRBV5-1 and TRBJ2-5; D gene ambiguous. The CDR3 spans 15 residues. The germline V and J ends were trimmed by 4 bases and 5 bases, with 18 bases remaining between them. CDR1 and CDR2 (germline): SGHRS, YFSETQ. The CDR3 here is CASSPSGVHGETQYF. Written as DNA, the CDR3 is TGCGCCAGCAGCCCCTCGGGTGTGCACGGTGAGACCCAGTACTTC.

J is TRBJ2-7 and V is TRBV18; TRBD1 agrees at 7 bases. Germline CDR1 KGHSH, CDR2 LQKENI. Unmatched junction bases numbered 19, after V lost 1 base and J lost 7 bases. The CDR3 is 18 amino acids. CDR3 sequence reads: CASSPQPRLTGRNGEQYF. CDR3 DNA sequence: TGTGCCAGCTCACCACAACCCCGACTGACAGGGCGTAATGGTGAGCAGTACTTC.

The J gene is TRBJ1-4, the V gene TRBV7-9, with a weak D call TRBD1 (5 bases). The CDR3 has 15 residues. Germline V gives CDR1 SEHNR, CDR2 FQNEAQ (reference sequence). Trimming removed 5 bases at V and 3 bases at J, with 13 bases between. CDR3 nucleotides: TGTGCCAGCAGCCCTGGTGGGGGGGCTAATGAAAAACTGTTTTTT. Amino acid sequence: CASSPGGGANEKLFF.

This clone showed up just once. This sequence joins TRBV11-3 and TRBJ2-1; no reliable D call. CDR3 length equals 14 residues. Looked up from germline, CDR1 is SGHNT and CDR2 is YENEEA. V lost 3 bases and J lost 4, with 10 bases in between. CDR3 loop: CASSFRVQYNEQFF. For the CDR3, the DNA is TGTGCCAGCAGCTTCCGGGTCCAATACAATGAGCAGTTCTTC. Combining the CDR3 with reference TRBV11-3 and TRBJ2-1 gives the whole variable domain EAGVVQSPRYKIIEKKQPVAFWCNPISGHNTLYWYLQNLGQGPELLIRYENEEAVDDSQLPKDRFSAERLKGVDSTLKIQPAELGDSAVYLCASSFRVQYNEQFFGPGTRLTVL.

The chain recombines TRBV9 with TRBJ1-2; 9 nucleotides match TRBD1. Trimming took 3 bases from V and 8 from J; bases not matched to a gene: 5. The CDR3 is 13 residues long. Germline lookup yields CDR1 SGDLS and CDR2 YYNGEE. CDR3 bases: TGTGCCAGCAGCGACGACAGGGGGAAGGGCTACACCTTC. It codes for CASSDDRGKGYTF.

The V and J genes are TRBV5-8 and TRBJ2-1; D not resolved. CDR3 length: 10 amino acids. Trimming took off 0 bases at V and 12 bases at J, with 4 bases between the two ends. Germline V gene sequence: CDR1 SGHTS, CDR2 YDEGEE. For the CDR3, the DNA is TGTGCCAGCAGCTTGGCCCGGCAGTTCTTC. This encodes CASSLARQFF.

This clone was counted a single time. The chain couples TRBV30 to TRBJ1-5; 8 bases agree with TRBD1. Per germline, CDR1 GTSNPN and CDR2 SVGIG (reference sequence). Unmatched junction bases numbered 9, after V lost 2 bases and J lost 6 bases. The CDR3 has 15 amino acids. The DNA for the CDR3 is TGTGCCTGGAGTTTAGGACAGGGTGTGGTTCAGCCCCAGCATTTT. It is translated as CAWSLGQGVVQPQHF.

The chain links TRBV11-2 to TRBJ2-7; 10 bases are shared with TRBD1. This CDR3 has 15 amino acids. The V gene's germline CDR1 is SGHAT and CDR2 FQNNGV. The J segment lost 3 bases and the V segment lost 4 bases, leaving 6 bases of the junction unmatched. CDR3 DNA: TGTGCCAGCAGCTCGTCGGACAGGGGGGACTACGAGCAGTACTTC. It specifies CASSSSDRGDYEQYF.

The rearrangement joins TRBV30 to TRBJ1-5; no clear D gene. The length of the CDR3 is 15 residues. V was clipped by 1 base and J by 1 base, with 11 bases between them. From germline, CDR1 is GTSNPN and CDR2 SVGIG (reference sequence). The CDR3 nucleotides read TGTGCCTGGAGTGCCATGGGAGTAAGCAATCAGCCCCAGCATTTT. Its translation: CAWSAMGVSNQPQHF. Full variable domain (missing parts from reference TRBV30 and TRBJ1-5): SQTIHQWPATLVQPVGSPLSLECTVEGTSNPNLYWYRQAAGRGLQLLFYSVGIGQISSEVPQNLSASRPQDRQFILSSKKLLLSDSGFYLCAWSAMGVSNQPQHFGDGTRLSIL.

This rearrangement joins TRBV7-3 to TRBJ2-5; maybe TRBD2 (7 bases). V lost 5 bases, J lost 9 bases, and 37 bases lay in between. This CDR3 has 20 amino acids. Germline V gene data show CDR1 as SGHTA and CDR2 as FQGTGA. The CDR3 is CASSRPRGAGSGFDNEAQYF. CDR3 DNA sequence: TGTGCCAGCAGCAGACCCCGGGGGGCCGGTAGCGGGTTTGATAATGAGGCCCAGTACTTC.

The V call is TRBV15, the J call TRBJ2-7, with TRBD1 matching 11 bases. This CDR3 has 16 amino acids. Germline CDR1 is LNHNV and CDR2 is YYDKDF (reference sequence). V shed 0 bases, J shed 7 bases, and the junction held 8 bases outside the gene matches. CDR3 sequence reads: CATSRDLGQGAREQYF. The DNA for the CDR3 is TGTGCCACCAGCAGAGACCTAGGACAGGGGGCGCGGGAGCAGTACTTC.

The CDR3 here is CASSRTGGATTPYEQYF. The CDR3 DNA is TGTGCCAGCAGCCGGACCGGCGGGGCCACAACACCCTACGAGCAGTACTTC. The chain combines TRBV11-2 with TRBJ2-7; the D gene is possibly TRBD2 (6 bases). Trimming shortened V by 5 bases and J by 2 bases, and 22 bases separated the two germline ends. The CDR3 contains 17 residues. The V gene's germline CDR1 is SGHAT and CDR2 FQNNGV. Complete variable domain (other parts from reference TRBV11-2 and TRBJ2-7): EAGVAQSPRYKIIEKRQSVAFWCNPISGHATLYWYQQILGQGPKLLIQFQNNGVVDDSQLPKDRFSAERLKGVDSTLKIQPAKLEDSAVYLCASSRTGGATTPYEQYFGPGTRLTVT.

The rearrangement uses TRBV10-1 and TRBJ2-5; weak D call: TRBD2 (6 bases). The V gene lost 4 bases and the J gene lost 6 bases, with 15 bases spanning the gap. Germline V gene lookup returns CDR1 WNHNN and CDR2 SYGVQD (reference sequence). The CDR3 runs 14 residues. The DNA for the CDR3 is TGCGCCAGCAGTGCCGGGACGGCGGGGAAGACCCAGTACTTC. Amino acids: CASSAGTAGKTQYF.

The CDR3 region has the DNA TGCGCCAGCAGGACGGAGGCCGAGTACGAGCAGTACTTC. As protein: CASRTEAEYEQYF. This rearrangement joins TRBV5-1 to TRBJ2-7; D may be TRBD2 (5 bases). CDR1 and CDR2 (germline): SGHRS, YFSETQ. The CDR3 has 13 residues. Trimming took off 5 bases at V and 4 bases at J, with 13 bases between the two ends.

V usage is TRBV5-1 and J usage is TRBJ1-2, with 7 bases identical to TRBD1. This CDR3 region has 12 residues. The germline V gene encodes CDR1 SGHRS and CDR2 YFSETQ. J gave up 8 bases and V 7 bases, and 8 bases lay outside the gene matches. The CDR3 region is CASAATGMGYTF. The CDR3 DNA follows: TGCGCCAGCGCCGCGACAGGGATGGGCTACACCTTC.

The J gene is TRBJ2-7, the V gene TRBV4-1, with a tentative D call TRBD2 (6 bases). Per germline, CDR1 MGHRA and CDR2 YSYEKL. The CDR3 loop spans 16 amino acids. The V and J ends lost 1 base and 0 bases respectively, with 13 bases between them. CDR3 sequence: CASSQGLETSSYEQYF. CDR3 DNA sequence: TGCGCCAGCAGCCAAGGCTTGGAGACTAGCTCCTACGAGCAGTACTTC.

J is TRBJ2-7 and V is TRBV2; D may be TRBD2 (7 bases). CDR1 is SNHLY, CDR2 FYNNEI, per germline. The ends were cut back, 4 bases at V and 7 bases at J, with 17 bases in the middle. The CDR3 totals 14 residues. The CDR3 loop reads CASSGGGGPPEQYF. The CDR3 DNA sequence: TGTGCCAGCAGTGGGGGAGGGGGACCGCCAGAGCAGTACTTC.

This rearrangement joins TRBV19 to TRBJ1-2; 12 bases fit TRBD1. Germline loops: CDR1 LNHDA, CDR2 SQIVND (reference sequence). CDR3 length: 15 residues. With V trimmed by 5 bases and J by 6 bases, 7 bases remained unmatched. The CDR3: CASSGGTGGSHGYTF. In nucleotides, the CDR3 is TGTGCCAGTAGTGGCGGGACAGGGGGCTCGCATGGCTACACCTTC.

The chain employs TRBV12-3 or TRBV12-4 and TRBJ1-2; the match to TRBD1 covers 7 bases. The CDR3 consists of 13 residues. V dropped 6 bases and J dropped 7; count of bases not matched to a gene: 8. The CDR3 nucleotides read TGTGCCAGCAGCCGTAAGGGGGCGGGTGGCTACACCTTC. Residues: CASSRKGAGGYTF.

Here the CDR3 reads CASSLGQSGANVLTF. Here the CDR3 DNA reads TGTGCCAGCAGCTTGGGGCAGTCTGGGGCCAACGTCCTGACTTTC. The rearrangement uses TRBV5-5 and TRBJ2-6; no clear D gene. V lost 0 bases and J 1 base, leaving 5 bases between the germline ends. Germline values: CDR1 SGHKS, CDR2 YYEKEE (reference sequence). CDR3 length: 15 amino acids.